This T cell receptor (beta chain) was identified during a study of cytomegalovirus exposure and HLA in healthy donors. Study context: A previous analysis identified fewer than 130 million unique TCR beta sequences derived from some 170 million T cells. Study findings and constraints: HLA alleles were associated with around 17,000 TCR beta sequences in a later analysis at 0.05 false discovery rate. Cytomegalovirus association was listed for approximately 160 TCR beta chains.

The PCR contained 60 Vbeta and 13 Jbeta primers. Repertoires were generated with immunoSEQ multiplex PCR, while TCRdb's copy carries only in-frame clones and drops some. The table records fewer than 150,000 clones, over 75% of them present only once. In this sample, this clone turned up a few times. Its cognate antigen is unknown. The source is a woman in her late teens or twenties in good health and CMV-seronegative. The sequencing input was PBMCs.

The CDR3 sequence: CAVGGDGLMNTEAFF. The CDR3 DNA follows: TGTGCCGTGGGGGGAGACGGACTCATGAACACTGAAGCTTTCTTT. This chain joins TRBV6-5 and TRBJ1-1; weak D call: TRBD1 (5 bases). The CDR3 sequence is 15 residues long. V lost 11 bases, J lost 0 bases, and 19 bases lay in between. Germline assignment: CDR1 MNHEY and CDR2 SVGAGI.